This T cell receptor beta chain emerged from a study of blood T cell repertoires in COVID-19. Study as a whole: Samples of COVID-19 (acute and convalescent) were obtained from the United States, Italy and Spain.

This CDR3 has 15 residues. V was pared by 3 bases and J by 8 bases, with 7 bases of the junction left unmatched. Germline assignment: CDR1 LNHNV and CDR2 YYDKDF (reference sequence). Assay: immunoSEQ multiplex PCR; the TCRdb copy retains only in-frame clones and omits some. The repertoire holds approximately 400,000 clones, with about 89% as singletons. The sequencing sample was made of PBMCs or T cells enriched from blood (not recorded which). The sequence came from a woman aged 40 to 50 who had been exposed to COVID-19. The genes are TRBV15 and TRBJ1-5, with TRBD1 identical over 10 bases. CDR3 in DNA: TGTGCCACCAGCAGCCGGGACAGGGGCTCCGAGCCCCAGCATTTT. This gives the protein CATSSRDRGSEPQHF.